This TCR beta chain is from a study of T cell changes during pregnancy in multiple sclerosis. The CDR3 sequence is 14 residues long. V shed 2 bases and J shed 6 bases, with 14 bases lying between them. Germline V gene data show CDR1 as MNHEY and CDR2 as SVGAGI. This clone was seen repeatedly, ten times or more. The assay was immunoSEQ multiplex PCR, and TCRdb's table has in-frame clones only and misses some. In the table there are 50,000 to 80,000 clones, 91% of which are singletons. The specimen was CD8+ T cells from peripheral blood mononuclear cells, collected before pregnancy. This sequence was found in a female donor with multiple sclerosis, enrolled in a pregnancy study. The V and J genes are TRBV6-5 and TRBJ2-7; D is uncertain. The CDR3 spells CASSYTNMVSEQYF. In DNA, the CDR3 is TGTGCCAGCAGTTACACAAATATGGTCAGCGAGCAGTACTTC.